The clone carrying this T cell receptor beta chain was detected only a few times. Its antigen is currently unknown. Per germline, CDR1 MGHDK and CDR2 SYGVNS. This CDR3 has 13 residues. Trimming at V came to 10 bases and at J to 2 bases, leaving 6 bases not matched to a gene. This sample is part of a study of T cells in Graves' hyperthyroidism and ophthalmopathy. Any patient presenting with uncontrolled infection, other autoimmune disease, pregnancy or lactation was left out. Study outcomes and limitations: Stable hyperthyroidism was told apart from ophthalmopathy by a model built on 13 V-J features. It was a median approximately six months before onset that the model predicted ophthalmopathy.

The source material, RNA transcripts, was used to amplify TCR beta CDR3 regions. HTBI primers were used for first-round RT-PCR of the TCR CDR3. Using its own MiXCR run on the multiplex PCR reads, TCRdb lists one record per CDR3 protein. The sample records a few hundred thousand distinct CDR3 sequences, about 43% being singletons. Sequences were obtained from peripheral blood or thyroid tissue (not recorded which). The sequence came from a woman between 18 and 29 years old with Graves' hyperthyroidism. The rearrangement uses TRBV25-1 and TRBJ2-7; 9 nucleotides align to TRBD2. CDR3 residues: CANSGRSAYEQYF. CDR3 nucleotide sequence: TGTGCCAATAGCGGGAGATCGGCCTACGAGCAGTACTTC.